This entry is about one T cell receptor (beta chain). The target antigen is unknown. This sample was included in a study of human T cells and chemical hapten exposure. On the study more broadly: The study sensitized with 2% DPC on an approximately 2 cm by approximately 2 cm patch of upper inner arm skin. Study-wide results and caveats: Alopecia affected the donors, so their immune response may differ from healthy people's. Controls formed significantly fewer large CDR3 similarity clusters than expanded TCRs did.

Attachment of unique molecular identifiers to individual cDNA molecules was performed in the library. One entry per CDR3 protein results from TCRdb running MiXCR on the RACE reads. The repertoire consists of tens of thousands of distinct CDR3 sequences, with approximately 35% occurring once and the leading ten covering 8.9%. V shed 6 bases and J 2 bases; nucleotides not matched to a gene: 2. Germline-derived CDR1 and CDR2 are SGHRS and YFSETQ. The CDR3 spans 13 residues. The time point is: patch test 1, 2 weeks after DPC sensitization. Treatment described: therapeutic diphenylcyclopropenone sensitization with weekly scalp DPC.

The starting material was whole blood, obtained in connection with sensitization to the hapten diphenylcyclopropenone (DPC). This sequence joins TRBV5-1 and TRBJ2-5; 9 nucleotides line up with TRBD2. This clonotype was sampled from a man aged 35 to 55 with alopecia areata. Some clones in this sample may be carry-over from other donors' samples. The CDR3 nucleotides are TGCGCCAGCAAGCGGGAGGTTCAAGAGACCCAGTACTTC. It codes for CASKREVQETQYF.